One sample yielded the 11 T cell receptor beta chains listed below, sequenced in a study of blood T cells in healthy people across ages. For the second PCR, which ran for about 6 to 11 cycles, a sample-barcoded 5' primer and a J-beta primer mix were used. TCRdb passed the 5' RACE reads through MiXCR, listing each CDR3 protein once. Among about 1.1 million distinct CDR3 sequences listed, around two fifths were seen once. Sequencing was performed on blood. All receptors derive from a man aged 18 to 29 in good health.

The chain employs TRBV4-1 and TRBJ2-1; 8 bases line up with TRBD2. This CDR3 has 16 amino acids. The V segment lost 4 bases and the J segment 7 bases; nucleotides outside the gene matches: 12. The V gene's germline CDR1 is MGHRA and CDR2 YSYEKL. CDR3 nucleotides: TGCGCCAGCAGCCCCTCGGGGGGGCTAATAGAGAATGAGCAGTTCTTC. Protein: CASSPSGGLIENEQFF.

This clonotype was counted between two and nine times. This chain connects TRBV4-1 to TRBJ2-7; D ambiguous. The CDR3 is 15 amino acids. Germline V gene data show CDR1 as MGHRA and CDR2 as YSYEKL. V was clipped by 0 bases and J by 0 bases, with 9 bases between them. The CDR3 spells CASSQDQVSSYEQYF. The DNA of the CDR3 is TGCGCCAGCAGCCAAGACCAGGTGAGCTCCTACGAGCAGTACTTC.

The gene calls are TRBV6-5 and TRBJ1-2; D is unresolved. This CDR3 has 14 amino acids. Per germline, CDR1 MNHEY and CDR2 SVGAGI. V dropped 2 bases and J dropped 5 bases, with 12 bases sitting between them. This CDR3 reads CASSYRGARYGYTF. The CDR3 coding sequence is TGTGCCAGCAGTTACCGGGGAGCCCGTTATGGCTACACCTTC.

This rearrangement joins TRBV3-1 to TRBJ2-1, with 8 bases fitting TRBD1. Germline CDR1 and CDR2: LGHDT and YNNKEL (reference sequence). The CDR3 covers 17 residues. Trimming cost V 1 base and J 2 bases; bases outside gene matches: 7. DNA for the CDR3: TGTGCCAGCAGCCAAGGTAGGGGGACAGGACCCTACAATGAGCAGTTCTTC. It yields the protein CASSQGRGTGPYNEQFF.

The chain joins TRBV6-5 to TRBJ1-1; D remains unclear. With 5 bases removed from V and 0 bases from J, the gap between germline ends came to 7 bases. The V gene's germline CDR1 is MNHEY and CDR2 SVGAGI. The CDR3 totals 13 residues. In nucleotides, the CDR3 is TGTGCCAGCAGTATGGGGTTGAACACTGAAGCTTTCTTT. This gives the protein CASSMGLNTEAFF.

This chain connects TRBV4-2 to TRBJ1-2; D gene uncertain. CDR3 length: 13 residues. Germline V gene data show CDR1 as LGHNA and CDR2 as YNFKEQ. Trimming removed 8 bases at V and 8 bases at J, with 18 bases between. The CDR3 reads CASGRDKVVGYTF. CDR3 sequence (DNA): TGTGCCAGCGGCCGCGACAAGGTGGTCGGCTACACCTTC.

The CDR3 spells CASSQDGGGGGGYTF. DNA for the CDR3: TGCGCCAGCAGCCAAGACGGGGGGGGAGGTGGGGGCTACACCTTC. The genes are TRBV4-3 and TRBJ1-2, with a tentative D call TRBD1 (5 bases). Germline values: CDR1 LGHNA, CDR2 YSLEER. This CDR3 region has 15 residues. Trimming removed 0 bases at V and 8 bases at J, with 16 bases between.

This clonotype has just a few counts. The chain has TRBV20-1 and TRBJ1-2, with unresolved D. The CDR3 has 15 residues. Between the trimmed V and J ends, which lost 4 bases and 8 bases, there was a span of 23 bases. CDR1 is DFQATT and CDR2 is SNEGSKA in the germline V gene (reference sequence). The DNA of the CDR3 is TGCAGTGCTATTGAACGTCGGAGGACTCCGAGAGGCTACACCTTC. It translates to CSAIERRRTPRGYTF.

V gene TRBV9 combines with J gene TRBJ2-1; 12 nucleotides align to TRBD2. The J segment lost 9 bases and the V segment lost 2 bases, leaving 6 bases of the junction unmatched. The CDR3 runs to 15 residues. Germline CDR1 is SGDLS and CDR2 is YYNGEE. Here the CDR3 reads CASSVGTSGFVEQFF. For the CDR3, the DNA is TGTGCCAGCAGCGTGGGGACTAGCGGGTTTGTTGAGCAGTTCTTC.

This clonotype appeared a few times. The chain carries TRBV9 and TRBJ2-7; D gene uncertain. V lost 3 bases, J lost 11 bases, and 3 bases lay in between. The CDR3 spans 8 residues. The germline gives CDR1 SGDLS, CDR2 YYNGEE. CDR3 DNA: TGTGCCAGCAGCGGGGAGTACTTC. Translation: CASSGEYF.

This sequence joins TRBV10-3 and TRBJ2-3, with unresolved D. Germline lookup yields CDR1 ENHRY and CDR2 SYGVKD. Trimming stripped 5 bases from V and 0 bases from J, with 12 bases between. The CDR3 has 15 residues. CDR3 in DNA: TGTGCCATCAGTCCCGACTCATCTAGCACAGATACGCAGTATTTT. Translation: CAISPDSSSTDTQYF.